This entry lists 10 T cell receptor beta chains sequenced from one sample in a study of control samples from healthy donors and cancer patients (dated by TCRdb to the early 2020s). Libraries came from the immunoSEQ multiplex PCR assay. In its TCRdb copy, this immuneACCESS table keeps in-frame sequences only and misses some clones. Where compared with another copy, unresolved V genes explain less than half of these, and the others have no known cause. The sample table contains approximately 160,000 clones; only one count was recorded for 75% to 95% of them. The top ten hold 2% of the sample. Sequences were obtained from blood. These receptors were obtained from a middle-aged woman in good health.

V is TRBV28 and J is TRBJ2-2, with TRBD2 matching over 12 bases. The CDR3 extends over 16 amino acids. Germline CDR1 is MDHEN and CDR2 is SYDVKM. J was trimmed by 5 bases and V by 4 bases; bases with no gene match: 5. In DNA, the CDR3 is TGTGCCAGCAGTTCCCGACTAGCGGGGGTTACCGGGGAGCTGTTTTTT. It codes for CASSSRLAGVTGELFF.

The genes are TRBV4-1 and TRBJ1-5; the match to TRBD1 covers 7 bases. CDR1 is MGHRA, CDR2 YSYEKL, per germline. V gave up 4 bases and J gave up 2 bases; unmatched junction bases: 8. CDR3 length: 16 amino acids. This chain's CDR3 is CASSLSRGTGNQPQHF. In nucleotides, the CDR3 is TGCGCCAGCAGCCTCTCCCGAGGGACAGGCAATCAGCCCCAGCATTTT.

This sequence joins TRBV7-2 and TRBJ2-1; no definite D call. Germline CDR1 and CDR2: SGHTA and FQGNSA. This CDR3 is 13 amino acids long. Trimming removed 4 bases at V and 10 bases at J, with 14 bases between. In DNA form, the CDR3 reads TGTGCCAGCAGCTCAGGACGAATAGGGGAGCAGTTCTTC. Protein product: CASSSGRIGEQFF. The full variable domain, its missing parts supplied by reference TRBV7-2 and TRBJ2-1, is GAGVSQSPSNKVTEKGKDVELRCDPISGHTALYWYRQSLGQGLEFLIYFQGNSAPDKSGLPSDRFSAERTGGSVSTLTIQRTQQEDSAVYLCASSSGRIGEQFFGPGTRLTVL.

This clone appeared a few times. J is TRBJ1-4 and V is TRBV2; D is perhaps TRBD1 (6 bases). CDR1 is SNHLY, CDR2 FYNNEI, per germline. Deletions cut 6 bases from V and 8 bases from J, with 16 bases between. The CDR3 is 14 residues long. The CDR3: CASRPGEGGEKLFF. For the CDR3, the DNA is TGTGCCAGCAGGCCAGGGGAAGGAGGCGAAAAACTGTTTTTT.

The CDR3 sequence: CASSQGGEQYF. The CDR3 nucleotides are TGTGCCAGCAGCCAAGGAGGCGAGCAGTACTTC. This sequence joins TRBV14 and TRBJ2-7, with D unresolved. Germline V gene sequence: CDR1 SGHDN, CDR2 FVKESK. V lost 1 base to trimming and J lost 6 bases, with 4 bases between them. CDR3 length: 11 residues.

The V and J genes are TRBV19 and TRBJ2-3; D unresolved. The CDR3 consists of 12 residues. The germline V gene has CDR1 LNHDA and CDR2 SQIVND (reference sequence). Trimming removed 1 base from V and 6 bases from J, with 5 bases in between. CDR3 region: CASSIARDTQYF. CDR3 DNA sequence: TGTGCCAGTAGTATAGCGCGGGATACGCAGTATTTT.

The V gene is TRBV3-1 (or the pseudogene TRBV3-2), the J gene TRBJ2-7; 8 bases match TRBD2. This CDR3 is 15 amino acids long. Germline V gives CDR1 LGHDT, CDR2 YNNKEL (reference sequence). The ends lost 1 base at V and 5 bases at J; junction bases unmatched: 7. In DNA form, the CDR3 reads TGTGCCAGCAGCCAAGTGACGGGGGGGCAGAACGAGCAGTACTTC. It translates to CASSQVTGGQNEQYF.

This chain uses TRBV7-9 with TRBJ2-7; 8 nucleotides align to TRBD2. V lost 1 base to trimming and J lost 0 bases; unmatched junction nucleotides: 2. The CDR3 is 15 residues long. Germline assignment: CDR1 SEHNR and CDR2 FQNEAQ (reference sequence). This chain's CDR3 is CASSLVAGSSYEQYF. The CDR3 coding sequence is TGTGCCAGCAGCTTAGTAGCGGGGTCCTCCTACGAGCAGTACTTC.

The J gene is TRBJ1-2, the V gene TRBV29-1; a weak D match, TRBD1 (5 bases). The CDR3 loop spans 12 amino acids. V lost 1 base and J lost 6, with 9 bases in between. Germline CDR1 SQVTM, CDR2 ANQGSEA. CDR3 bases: TGCAGCGTTGAAGGGGACGGCAATGGCTACACCTTC. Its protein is CSVEGDGNGYTF.

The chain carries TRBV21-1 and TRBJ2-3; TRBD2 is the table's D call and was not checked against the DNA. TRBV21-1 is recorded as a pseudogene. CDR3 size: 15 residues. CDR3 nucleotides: TGTGCCAGCACGGAGTTGGGGCGGGGGGGAGATACGCAGTATTTT. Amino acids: CASTELGRGGDTQYF.